The 23 T cell receptor beta chains below all came from one sample that was sequenced in a study of T cells in localized non-small cell lung cancer. Here immunoSEQ multiplex PCR was the method, and the copy in TCRdb shows in-frame clones only, minus some. The repertoire holds nearly 3,000 clones, with around 25% as singletons. The source was lung tumor tissue, collected before any cancer treatment. These TCRs come from a man aged 35 to 69 with stage III lung adenocarcinoma.

V and J are TRBV19 and TRBJ2-1; the D is unclear. V was cut by 3 bases and J by 5 bases, with 11 bases left in between. The CDR3 loop spans 14 amino acids. Germline V gene data show CDR1 as LNHDA and CDR2 as SQIVND (reference sequence). The CDR3 sequence: CASSIWGSNNEQFF. The CDR3 coding sequence is TGTGCCAGTAGTATCTGGGGTTCGAACAATGAGCAGTTCTTC.

This chain links TRBV28 with TRBJ1-2, with 8 bases matching TRBD1. Germline values: CDR1 MDHEN, CDR2 SYDVKM. Trimming at V came to 2 bases and at J to 10 bases, leaving 9 bases not matched to a gene. This CDR3 contains 14 residues. The CDR3 nucleotides read TGTGCCAGCAGTTTAGACGGTCAGGGGGCATACTACACCTTC. This encodes CASSLDGQGAYYTF.

This clone was counted between two and nine times. The rearrangement joins TRBV6-8 to TRBJ2-7; D unclear. The CDR3 is 12 amino acids. Germline CDR1 reads MNHGY; CDR2 reads SAAAGT. Trimming stripped 6 bases from V and 2 bases from J, with 8 bases between. DNA of the CDR3: TGTGCCAGCAGCTACGGACCCTACGAGCAGTACTTC. It codes for CASSYGPYEQYF.

The chain joins TRBV6-8 to TRBJ2-1, with TRBD2 identical over 12 bases. Germline-derived CDR1 and CDR2 are MNHGY and SAAAGT. CDR3 size: 15 residues. J lost 4 bases, V lost 7 bases, and 5 bases had no gene match. The CDR3 loop is CASTSSGGAYNEQFF. The CDR3 DNA reads as TGTGCCAGCACCTCTAGCGGGGGGGCTTACAATGAGCAGTTCTTC.

In this sample, this clone turned up a few times. This chain joins TRBV30 and TRBJ1-1, with D perhaps matching TRBD1 (6 bases). The CDR3 totals 15 residues. Deletions cut 5 bases from V and 0 bases from J, with 16 bases between. Looked up from germline, CDR1 is GTSNPN and CDR2 is SVGIG (reference sequence). CDR3 DNA sequence: TGTGCCTGGGACGCTTTCTACAGGGTGAACACTGAAGCTTTCTTT. Translating gives CAWDAFYRVNTEAFF.

Sample share makes this clone medium-sized. One junction end does not reproduce the germline sequence, and a read error may be involved. The rearrangement links TRBV11-3 to TRBJ2-1; D not certain. Per the germline V gene, CDR1 is SGHNT and CDR2 is YENEEA. The CDR3 totals 15 residues. CDR3 sequence reads: CASSLSERNYNEQFF. In nucleotides, the CDR3 is TGTGCTAGCAGCTTAAGTGAGCGAAACTACAATGAGCAGTTCTTC.

V usage is TRBV14 and J usage is TRBJ2-3; D is possibly TRBD2 (5 bases). This CDR3 has 16 residues. Per the germline V gene, CDR1 is SGHDN and CDR2 is FVKESK. V was cut by 0 bases and J by 5 bases, with 15 bases left in between. CDR3 DNA sequence: TGTGCCAGCAGCCAAGATAGGCTAGCAGGCGTAGATACGCAGTATTTT. Translated, it gives CASSQDRLAGVDTQYF.

The chain carries TRBV19 and TRBJ2-7; 9 bases fit TRBD1. The V and J ends lost 1 base and 2 bases, in that order; junction bases with no gene match: 9. There are 17 residues in the CDR3. Germline V gene lookup returns CDR1 LNHDA and CDR2 SQIVND (reference sequence). CDR3 region: CASSIGPPGQGPYEQYF. DNA of the CDR3: TGTGCCAGTAGTATAGGCCCACCGGGACAGGGACCCTACGAGCAGTACTTC.

This clone is categorized as medium-sized (0.01 to 0.1%). The V and J genes are TRBV7-2 and TRBJ1-2; a weak D match, TRBD1 (5 bases). This CDR3 comprises 13 residues. Germline V gene lookup returns CDR1 SGHTA and CDR2 FQGNSA. Trimming took off 4 bases at V and 3 bases at J, with 9 bases between the two ends. Here the CDR3 reads CASSWDAHYGYTF. The CDR3 coding sequence is TGTGCCAGCAGCTGGGACGCGCACTATGGCTACACCTTC.

This chain joins TRBV11-3 and TRBJ2-3; D is possibly TRBD2 (7 bases). V lost 2 bases to trimming and J lost 1 base, with 10 bases between them. The germline CDR1 and CDR2 sequences are SGHNT and YENEEA. This CDR3 is 15 amino acids long. CDR3 DNA: TGTGCCAGCAGCTTACGGGGGGCGCGCACAGATACGCAGTATTTT. Its translation is CASSLRGARTDTQYF.

Here the CDR3 DNA reads TGCGCCAGCAGCTTGGGCAGGGGGCAAGGTGAAAAACTGTTTTTT. Translated: CASSLGRGQGEKLFF. The chain couples TRBV5-1 to TRBJ1-4; 8 nucleotides line up with TRBD1. The CDR3 loop spans 15 amino acids. V gave up 0 bases and J gave up 7 bases; unmatched junction bases: 5. The V gene's germline CDR1 is SGHRS and CDR2 YFSETQ.

The table lists this clone with a few counts. The genes are TRBV19 and TRBJ1-6; D is possibly TRBD1 (6 bases). The CDR3 has 15 amino acids. From germline, CDR1 is LNHDA and CDR2 SQIVND (reference sequence). V was clipped by 5 bases and J by 5 bases, with 13 bases between them. This CDR3 reads CASSLQGGNNSPLHF. As DNA, the CDR3 is TGTGCCAGTAGTTTACAGGGTGGAAATAATTCACCCCTCCACTTT.

V gene TRBV28 combines with J gene TRBJ2-1; 11 positions match TRBD2. The length of the CDR3 is 16 residues. The V gene end was trimmed by 4 bases and the J gene end by 4 bases; junction bases not matched to a gene: 6. The germline gives CDR1 MDHEN, CDR2 SYDVKM. In DNA form, the CDR3 reads TGTGCCAGCAGTTCATCACTAGCGGGGGTTTACAATGAGCAGTTCTTC. It yields the protein CASSSSLAGVYNEQFF.

V and J are TRBV19 and TRBJ1-2, with unresolved D. The CDR3 sequence is 13 residues long. CDR1 is LNHDA, CDR2 SQIVND, per germline (reference sequence). Trimming took off 6 bases at V and 3 bases at J, with 11 bases between the two ends. The CDR3 DNA sequence: TGTGCCAGTAGCCCGTGGGAGGACTATGGCTACACCTTC. This encodes CASSPWEDYGYTF.

This clone qualifies as medium-sized. J is TRBJ2-1 and V is TRBV9; the match to TRBD1 covers 9 bases. V shed 0 bases and J 8 bases; nucleotides not matched to a gene: 0. The CDR3 is 13 amino acids. Germline loops: CDR1 SGDLS, CDR2 YYNGEE. CDR3 bases: TGTGCCAGCAGCGTAGACAGGGGGCATGAGCAGTTCTTC. Translation gives CASSVDRGHEQFF.

Sample share makes this clone medium-sized. V gene TRBV11-3 combines with J gene TRBJ2-1; 15 bases line up with TRBD2. The CDR3 is 16 residues long. In germline, CDR1 is SGHNT, CDR2 YENEEA. J was trimmed by 7 bases and V by 5 bases; bases with no gene match: 6. The DNA of the CDR3 is TGTGCCAGCAGCAGAGGACTAGCGGGGGGGACTAATGAGCAGTTCTTC. Translation gives CASSRGLAGGTNEQFF.

V gene TRBV5-1 combines with J gene TRBJ2-7; 9 positions match TRBD1. CDR3 length: 15 amino acids. With V trimmed by 1 base and J by 3 bases, 5 bases remained unmatched. Germline CDR1 and CDR2: SGHRS and YFSETQ. The DNA for the CDR3 is TGCGCCAGCAGCTTGTTCGTGACAGGGGGCTACGAGCAGTACTTC. Residues: CASSLFVTGGYEQYF. The variable domain in full, with the rest retrieved from reference TRBV5-1 and TRBJ2-7, is KAGVTQTPRYLIKTRGQQVTLSCSPISGHRSVSWYQQTPGQGLQFLFEYFSETQRNKGNFPGRFSGRQFSNSRSEMNVSTLELGDSALYLCASSLFVTGGYEQYFGPGTRLTVT.

The rearrangement links TRBV29-1 to TRBJ2-3; D might be TRBD2 (7 bases). Trimming removed 7 bases at V and 2 bases at J, with 13 bases between. Germline lookup yields CDR1 SQVTM and CDR2 ANQGSEA. CDR3 length equals 13 residues. The CDR3 nucleotides are TGCAGCGCCTGGGGGGGGGCCACAGATACGCAGTATTTT. It translates to CSAWGGATDTQYF.

This chain connects TRBV6-8 to TRBJ2-7, with 9 bases matching TRBD1. V was clipped by 6 bases and J by 3 bases; unmatched bases: 3. In germline, CDR1 is MNHGY, CDR2 SAAAGT. The CDR3 runs 13 residues. As DNA, the CDR3 is TGTGCCAGCAGAGGGACAGGGAGCTACGAGCAGTACTTC. This sequence encodes CASRGTGSYEQYF.

This clone was seen a few times. The chain couples TRBV15 to TRBJ1-1, with D unresolved. The CDR3 length is 16 residues. V was pared by 1 base and J by 4 bases, with 16 bases between. Per the germline V gene, CDR1 is LNHNV and CDR2 is YYDKDF (reference sequence). The CDR3: CATSRGTGLAVTEAFF. The CDR3 DNA is TGTGCCACCAGCAGAGGTACCGGACTGGCGGTCACTGAAGCTTTCTTT.

V and J are TRBV23-1 and TRBJ2-7, with D possibly being TRBD2 (6 bases). TRBV23-1 is given ORF status, its function remaining uncertain. The CDR3 runs to 14 residues. The V end was cut by 2 bases, the J end by 7 bases, with 15 bases between. For the CDR3, the DNA is TGCGCCAGCAGTCAAAGGCCCTCACGGGGGGAGCAGTACTTC. It specifies CASSQRPSRGEQYF.

This clone was observed once. The CDR3 here is CASSIRSGTGSYGYTF. The CDR3 nucleotides are TGTGCCAGTAGTATTCGATCCGGGACAGGGAGCTATGGCTACACCTTC. The chain has TRBV19 and TRBJ1-2, with TRBD1 matching over 9 bases. The CDR3 contains 16 residues. CDR1 LNHDA and CDR2 SQIVND come from the germline V gene (reference sequence). V trimming: 3 bases; J trimming: 4 bases; junction bases outside the gene matches: 9.

The genes are TRBV4-1 and TRBJ1-1; tentatively, D is TRBD1 (6 bases). This CDR3 region has 15 residues. V gave up 2 bases and J gave up 0 bases, with 10 bases separating them. Germline loops: CDR1 MGHRA, CDR2 YSYEKL. The CDR3 DNA sequence: TGCGCCAGCAGCCAAAGTTGGACAGTGAACACTGAAGCTTTCTTT. Amino acids: CASSQSWTVNTEAFF.